This is a list of T cell receptor beta chains from one sample in a study of blood T cell repertoires in COVID-19. Assay: immunoSEQ multiplex PCR; the TCRdb copy retains only in-frame clones and omits some. The table includes under 250,000 clones, roughly 86% detected once. Sequencing was done on a sample of peripheral blood. The receptors here all came from a middle-aged man with acute or convalescent COVID-19. CDR3s include the opening cysteine and the closing phenylalanine or tryptophan. Fields, in order: D gene, J gene, clone size, V gene, CDR3 length, CDR3 protein, CDR3 DNA. The D gene is left open where the match is weak. Clone size is not always given. Where it is, it says once, few, many or a class for expanded clones.

D gene: .; J gene: TRBJ2-1; clone size: .; V gene: TRBV7-3; CDR3 length: 13; CDR3 protein: CASSLGPNNEQFF; CDR3 DNA: TGTGCCAGCAGCTTAGGGCCGAACAATGAGCAGTTCTTC
D gene: TRBD2; J gene: TRBJ2-1; clone size: .; V gene: TRBV25-1; CDR3 length: 13; CDR3 protein: CASSEWTRDEQFF; CDR3 DNA: TGTGCCAGCAGTGAATGGACTAGGGATGAGCAGTTCTTC
D gene: TRBD2; J gene: TRBJ2-7; clone size: .; V gene: TRBV5-1; CDR3 length: 15; CDR3 protein: CASSLTSGGPYEQYF; CDR3 DNA: TGCGCCAGCAGCTTGACGTCGGGAGGGCCTTACGAGCAGTACTTC
D gene: .; J gene: TRBJ1-4; clone size: .; V gene: TRBV5-1; CDR3 length: 15; CDR3 protein: CASRSGGAGAGKLFF; CDR3 DNA: TGCGCCAGCAGGAGTGGTGGCGCAGGCGCCGGAAAACTGTTTTTT
D gene: .; J gene: TRBJ2-5; clone size: once; V gene: TRBV6-5; CDR3 length: 15; CDR3 protein: CASREIGAQVETQYF; CDR3 DNA: TGTGCCAGCAGAGAGATCGGAGCCCAAGTGGAGACCCAGTACTTC
D gene: .; J gene: TRBJ2-1; clone size: .; V gene: TRBV10-2; CDR3 length: 16; CDR3 protein: CASSESTGGRDNEQFF; CDR3 DNA: TGCGCCAGCAGTGAGTCGACAGGTGGAAGGGACAATGAGCAGTTCTTC
D gene: TRBD2; J gene: TRBJ2-3; clone size: .; V gene: TRBV4-1; CDR3 length: 14; CDR3 protein: CASSLGTNTDTQYF; CDR3 DNA: TGCGCCAGCAGCCTTGGGACTAACACAGATACGCAGTATTTT
D gene: TRBD1; J gene: TRBJ2-7; clone size: few; V gene: TRBV28; CDR3 length: 15; CDR3 protein: CASSFAGTGGYEQYF; CDR3 DNA: TGTGCCAGCAGTTTCGCCGGGACAGGGGGTTACGAGCAGTACTTC
D gene: .; J gene: TRBJ1-5; clone size: .; V gene: TRBV30; CDR3 length: 13; CDR3 protein: CAWSLAEYQPQHF; CDR3 DNA: TGTGCCTGGAGTCTCGCAGAATATCAGCCCCAGCATTTT
D gene: TRBD1; J gene: TRBJ1-2; clone size: .; V gene: TRBV19; CDR3 length: 15; CDR3 protein: CASSSGGQGLYGYTF; CDR3 DNA: TGTGCCAGTAGTTCAGGAGGACAGGGACTCTATGGCTACACCTTC
D gene: .; J gene: TRBJ1-5; clone size: .; V gene: TRBV24-1; CDR3 length: 14; CDR3 protein: CATSGNSLNQPQHF; CDR3 DNA: TGTGCCACCAGTGGGAACAGCTTGAATCAGCCCCAGCATTTT
D gene: TRBD1; J gene: TRBJ2-7; clone size: .; V gene: TRBV6-2/TRBV6-3; CDR3 length: 15; CDR3 protein: CASSTMDRAVNEQYF; CDR3 DNA: TGTGCCAGCAGTACCATGGACAGGGCGGTAAACGAGCAGTACTTC
D gene: .; J gene: TRBJ1-2; clone size: once; V gene: TRBV29-1; CDR3 length: 15; CDR3 protein: CSVDLGHRPNYGYTF; CDR3 DNA: TGCAGCGTTGACCTAGGTCACAGGCCTAACTATGGCTACACCTTC
D gene: .; J gene: TRBJ2-1; clone size: .; V gene: TRBV7-3; CDR3 length: 14; CDR3 protein: CASSPGGPTGEQFF; CDR3 DNA: TGTGCCAGCAGCCCCGGGGGGCCAACTGGCGAGCAGTTCTTC
D gene: TRBD1; J gene: TRBJ1-3; clone size: .; V gene: TRBV19; CDR3 length: 16; CDR3 protein: CASRPFQGGIGNTIYF; CDR3 DNA: TGTGCCAGTAGACCCTTTCAAGGGGGCATTGGAAACACCATATATTTT
D gene: .; J gene: TRBJ1-1; clone size: .; V gene: TRBV10-3; CDR3 length: 15; CDR3 protein: CAISENGGANTEAFF; CDR3 DNA: TGTGCCATCAGTGAAAACGGGGGGGCGAACACTGAAGCTTTCTTT
D gene: TRBD2; J gene: TRBJ2-1; clone size: .; V gene: TRBV6-1; CDR3 length: 18; CDR3 protein: CASSEIGLAGGYMNEQFF; CDR3 DNA: TGTGCCAGCAGTGAAATTGGACTAGCGGGGGGTTATATGAATGAGCAGTTCTTC
D gene: TRBD1; J gene: TRBJ1-2; clone size: .; V gene: TRBV29-1; CDR3 length: 13; CDR3 protein: CSVAQGVDYGYTF; CDR3 DNA: TGCAGCGTTGCACAGGGGGTCGACTATGGCTACACCTTC
D gene: TRBD1; J gene: TRBJ2-2; clone size: once; V gene: TRBV9; CDR3 length: 16; CDR3 protein: CASSPPGQGATGELFF; CDR3 DNA: TGTGCCAGCAGCCCTCCTGGGCAGGGGGCCACCGGGGAGCTGTTTTTT
D gene: TRBD1; J gene: TRBJ1-3; clone size: .; V gene: TRBV19; CDR3 length: 13; CDR3 protein: CASLTGTGNTIYF; CDR3 DNA: TGTGCCAGTCTGACAGGGACCGGAAACACCATATATTTT
D gene: TRBD1; J gene: TRBJ1-1; clone size: .; V gene: TRBV20-1; CDR3 length: 11; CDR3 protein: CSAQGDPEAFF; CDR3 DNA: TGCAGTGCTCAGGGGGACCCTGAAGCTTTCTTT
D gene: .; J gene: TRBJ1-2; clone size: .; V gene: TRBV28; CDR3 length: 13; CDR3 protein: CASSATANYGYTF; CDR3 DNA: TGTGCCAGCAGTGCAACGGCTAACTATGGCTACACCTTC
D gene: TRBD2; J gene: TRBJ2-3; clone size: once; V gene: TRBV13; CDR3 length: 16; CDR3 protein: CASSFSGLADRDTQYF; CDR3 DNA: TGTGCCAGCAGCTTTAGCGGACTAGCGGACCGGGATACGCAGTATTTT
D gene: .; J gene: TRBJ2-2; clone size: .; V gene: TRBV10-1; CDR3 length: 16; CDR3 protein: CASSERFPRNTGELFF; CDR3 DNA: TGCGCCAGCAGTGAAAGGTTTCCTAGAAACACCGGGGAGCTGTTTTTT
D gene: TRBD1; J gene: TRBJ2-7; clone size: .; V gene: TRBV7-2; CDR3 length: 14; CDR3 protein: CASSSRTGAYEQYF; CDR3 DNA: TGTGCCAGCAGCTCCCGGACAGGGGCCTACGAGCAGTACTTC
D gene: .; J gene: TRBJ2-1; clone size: .; V gene: TRBV3-1/TRBV3-2; CDR3 length: 15; CDR3 protein: CASTGAAPGYNEQFF; CDR3 DNA: TGTGCCAGCACCGGAGCGGCCCCGGGATACAATGAGCAGTTCTTC
D gene: .; J gene: TRBJ2-7; clone size: .; V gene: TRBV4-1; CDR3 length: 15; CDR3 protein: CASSQEHGQTRGQYF; CDR3 DNA: TGCGCCAGCAGCCAAGAGCATGGGCAGACCCGTGGGCAGTACTTC
D gene: TRBD1; J gene: TRBJ2-7; clone size: .; V gene: TRBV25-1; CDR3 length: 12; CDR3 protein: CASTGTGYEQYF; CDR3 DNA: TGTGCCAGTACCGGGACAGGCTACGAGCAGTACTTC
D gene: TRBD1; J gene: TRBJ1-2; clone size: .; V gene: TRBV6-5; CDR3 length: 15; CDR3 protein: CASSYSQGDGYGYTF; CDR3 DNA: TGTGCCAGCAGTTACTCGCAGGGGGATGGCTATGGCTACACCTTC
D gene: .; J gene: TRBJ2-5; clone size: .; V gene: TRBV23-1; CDR3 length: 13; CDR3 protein: CASSQSAVETQYF; CDR3 DNA: TGCGCCAGCAGTCAATCAGCCGTGGAGACCCAGTACTTC
D gene: .; J gene: TRBJ2-6; clone size: .; V gene: TRBV7-9; CDR3 length: 16; CDR3 protein: CASSQTGPSGANVLTF; CDR3 DNA: TGTGCCAGCAGCCAAACAGGGCCCTCTGGGGCCAACGTCCTGACTTTC
D gene: .; J gene: TRBJ1-4; clone size: .; V gene: TRBV6-4; CDR3 length: 16; CDR3 protein: CATPSVWGRFNEKLFF; CDR3 DNA: TGTGCCACCCCGTCCGTCTGGGGGCGCTTCAATGAAAAACTGTTTTTT